This T cell receptor beta chain emerged from a study of blood T cell repertoires in COVID-19. Study-wide context: Acute and convalescent COVID-19 specimens originated in the United States, Italy and Spain. PBMCs, B-cell-depleted T cells, or T cells provided the cDNA or gDNA that made up the material.

V dropped 2 bases and J dropped 5 bases, with 12 bases sitting between them. The CDR3 has 14 residues. Germline-derived CDR1 and CDR2 are SGHAT and FQNNGV. Original handling: Reference gene primer amplification in the assay estimated nucleated cell counts. Using immunoSEQ multiplex PCR, the repertoire was profiled, and TCRdb retains in-frame clones only, with some absent. The V and J calls and the clone size are those of that table, but D and trimming were determined from the DNA. Seen here are some 100,000 clones, roughly 78% observed once, and the top ten hold around 7.3%. The rearrangement links TRBV11-2 to TRBJ2-5; D might be TRBD2 (5 bases). This receptor was taken from a man in his fifties or sixties with active or convalescent COVID-19. Input material: peripheral blood. The CDR3 DNA reads as TGTGCCAGCAGCTTAAAACTCCGCGGGGAGACCCAGTACTTC. Its translation: CASSLKLRGETQYF.